The sequence of this T cell receptor beta chain was determined in a study of blood T cells in healthy people across ages. Together with a sample-barcoded 5' primer, a J-beta primer mix was included in a second PCR lasting roughly 6 to 12 cycles. All cDNA molecules were each tagged by a template-switch adaptor with 12 random nucleotides. A minimum of 2.5 million CDR3-containing paired-end reads was obtained for each sample. TCRdb called the 5' RACE reads again in MiXCR, with one record for every CDR3 protein. The sample has about 750,000 distinct CDR3 sequences; roughly 50% are singletons. Germline V gene sequence: CDR1 SQVTM, CDR2 ANQGSEA. The CDR3 contains 14 residues. V lost 4 bases, J lost 10 bases, and 10 bases stayed unmatched.

Source material: blood. This sequence was found in an elderly man in good health. The chain uses TRBV29-1 and TRBJ2-1; 10 bases map to TRBD2. The CDR3 DNA reads TGCAGCGTTGTTAGGAGCGGGGGGGCAGGAGAGCAGTTCTTC. Translating it yields CSVVRSGGAGEQFF.